Following are 18 T cell receptor beta chains from one sample sequenced in a study of cytomegalovirus exposure and HLA in healthy donors (dated by TCRdb to about 2017). The library came from the immunoSEQ multiplex PCR assay. The multiplex PCR relied on a mix of 60 forward primers for TCR Vbeta segments and 13 reverse primers for TCR Jbeta segments. TCRdb took over this immuneACCESS table, retaining in-frame rearrangements with V and J assigned. Such tables are incomplete; in checked studies, under half of the missing clones stem from an unresolved V gene, and the remainder is unexplained. The sample table lists nearly 200,000 clones, approximately 80% of them with a count of one. The top ten clonotypes cover roughly 0.095% of the sample. Source material: PBMCs. The receptors shown here come from a boy younger than 10 in good health and CMV-seronegative.

This rearrangement joins TRBV29-1 to TRBJ2-3; D perhaps matches TRBD1 (6 bases). There are 15 residues in the CDR3. Germline CDR1 and CDR2: SQVTM and ANQGSEA. The ends were cut back, 7 bases at V and 2 bases at J, with 19 bases in the middle. The CDR3 DNA sequence: TGCAGCGGCCGACCGTACAGGGACAACACAGATACGCAGTATTTT. Amino acids: CSGRPYRDNTDTQYF.

This chain links TRBV6-5 with TRBJ2-1; no clear D. V was cut by 2 bases and J by 0 bases, with 5 bases left in between. The CDR3 is made up of 14 amino acids. Germline-derived CDR1 and CDR2 are MNHEY and SVGAGI. The DNA of the CDR3 is TGTGCCAGCAGTTACCGGAGCTCCTACAATGAGCAGTTCTTC. Its translation is CASSYRSSYNEQFF.

This chain links TRBV7-6 with TRBJ2-3, with D hard to call. There are 13 residues in the CDR3. In germline, CDR1 is SGHVS, CDR2 FNYEAQ. With 5 bases removed from V and 6 bases from J, the gap between germline ends came to 12 bases. CDR3 nucleotides: TGTGCCAGCAGCCTCGAATTGGAGGATACGCAGTATTTT. Translated: CASSLELEDTQYF. Looking up the rest from reference TRBV7-6 and TRBJ2-3 gives the full variable domain: GAGVSQSPRYKVTKRGQDVALRCDPISGHVSLYWYRQALGQGPEFLTYFNYEAQQDKSGLPNDRFSAERPEGSISTLTIQRTEQRDSAMYRCASSLELEDTQYFGPGTRLTVL.

This chain's CDR3 is CASTRGPNTEAFF. The CDR3 DNA is TGTGCCAGTACCCGAGGCCCGAACACTGAAGCTTTCTTT. The chain joins TRBV19 to TRBJ1-1; no firm D call. Deletions cut 7 bases from V and 1 base from J, with 10 bases between. The CDR3 totals 13 residues. In germline, CDR1 is LNHDA, CDR2 SQIVND (reference sequence).

This chain joins TRBV5-5 and TRBJ1-2; no reliable D call. Deletions cut 4 bases from V and 0 bases from J, with 7 bases between. The CDR3 covers 13 residues. CDR1 and CDR2 from the germline V gene are SGHKS and YYEKEE (reference sequence). The CDR3 nucleotides read TGTGCCAGCAGCCCGGGTCCTAACTATGGCTACACCTTC. Protein: CASSPGPNYGYTF.

The chain is built from TRBV6-6 and TRBJ1-1; 8 bases align to TRBD1. This CDR3 region has 11 residues. V was clipped by 4 bases and J by 10 bases; unmatched bases: 2. The V gene's germline CDR1 is MNHNY and CDR2 SVGAGI (reference sequence). CDR3 DNA: TGTGCCAGCAGTTTCGGACAGGGAGCTTTCTTT. Translation: CASSFGQGAFF.

This clone was detected a few times. The J gene is TRBJ1-1, the V gene TRBV5-4; D remains unclear. This CDR3 contains 14 residues. With 3 bases removed from V and 0 bases from J, the gap between germline ends came to 9 bases. Germline V CDR1 and CDR2: SGHNT, YYREEE (reference sequence). The CDR3 region is CASSSGLMNTEAFF. The CDR3 bases are TGTGCCAGCAGCTCAGGTCTCATGAACACTGAAGCTTTCTTT.

This clone was observed a handful of times. The chain couples TRBV9 to TRBJ2-7; 8 bases are shared with TRBD1. The CDR3 has 17 amino acids. V trimming: 0 bases; J trimming: 5 bases; junction bases outside the gene matches: 13. CDR1 is SGDLS and CDR2 is YYNGEE in the germline V gene. The CDR3 coding sequence is TGTGCCAGCAGCGTAGGAGGGGGGACAGGCCTTCAGGACGAGCAGTACTTC. Translation: CASSVGGGTGLQDEQYF.

This clone was seen a few times. The rearrangement links TRBV5-5 to TRBJ2-5; tentatively, D is TRBD1 (6 bases). Germline CDR1 reads SGHKS; CDR2 reads YYEKEE (reference sequence). The CDR3 extends over 14 amino acids. The ends were cut back, 0 bases at V and 3 bases at J, with 9 bases in the middle. In nucleotides, the CDR3 is TGTGCCAGCAGCTTGGCTGGGGGCGAAGAGACCCAGTACTTC. Protein sequence: CASSLAGGEETQYF.

This clone has just a few counts. The chain uses TRBV20-1 and TRBJ1-1, with D possibly matching TRBD1 (6 bases). Germline CDR1 DFQATT, CDR2 SNEGSKA (reference sequence). Trimming removed 3 bases at V and 11 bases at J, with 13 bases between. The CDR3 loop spans 11 amino acids. DNA of the CDR3: TGCAGTGCTAGTGGGACAACCAGCGCTTTCTTT. Translated: CSASGTTSAFF.

The chain links TRBV19 to TRBJ2-3, with no clear D. Trimming pared 5 bases from V and 10 bases from J, leaving 16 bases between. Germline-derived CDR1 and CDR2 are LNHDA and SQIVND (reference sequence). This CDR3 contains 13 residues. CDR3 protein: CASSDPRKLPQYF. CDR3 nucleotides: TGTGCCAGTAGTGACCCTAGAAAATTGCCGCAGTATTTT.

The gene calls are TRBV5-6 and TRBJ2-2; weak D call: TRBD1 (7 bases). Trimming shortened V by 4 bases and J by 0 bases, and 16 bases separated the two germline ends. This CDR3 is 17 amino acids long. CDR1 SGHDT and CDR2 YYEEEE come from the germline V gene. CDR3 loop: CASSRGWTGANTGELFF. The CDR3 region has the DNA TGTGCCAGCAGCCGGGGGTGGACAGGAGCGAACACCGGGGAGCTGTTTTTT.

The V call is TRBV6-6, the J call TRBJ1-5, with D hard to call. Deletions cut 5 bases from V and 4 bases from J, with 15 bases between. CDR3 length: 15 residues. Per the germline V gene, CDR1 is MNHNY and CDR2 is SVGAGI (reference sequence). The CDR3 loop reads CASSLRPSRNQPQHF. The CDR3 DNA reads TGTGCCAGCAGTCTCCGTCCAAGTCGGAATCAGCCCCAGCATTTT.

The chain uses TRBV6-1 and TRBJ2-3; a weak D match, TRBD2 (6 bases). Germline CDR1 MNHNS, CDR2 SASEGT. Between the trimmed V and J ends, which lost 3 bases and 0 bases, there was a span of 10 bases. The CDR3 totals 15 residues. The CDR3 sequence: CASSEEGGSTDTQYF. The CDR3 DNA reads as TGTGCCAGCAGTGAGGAGGGTGGCAGCACAGATACGCAGTATTTT.

The chain carries TRBV7-8 and TRBJ2-4; 12 nucleotides match TRBD2. Germline V gene data show CDR1 as SGHVS and CDR2 as FQNEAQ. Trimming took 3 bases from V and 9 from J; bases not matched to a gene: 15. The CDR3 consists of 18 residues. CDR3 sequence reads: CASSLGRASGGALGIQYF. In DNA, the CDR3 is TGTGCCAGCAGCTTGGGGCGGGCTAGCGGGGGGGCCTTGGGCATTCAGTACTTC.

This chain links TRBV4-3 with TRBJ1-2, with D maybe TRBD1 (5 bases). V gave up 1 base and J gave up 0 bases, with 15 bases separating them. Germline V gene sequence: CDR1 LGHNA, CDR2 YSLEER. The CDR3 is 17 amino acids. The CDR3 DNA reads TGCGCCAGCAGCCAAGGGGGACGGGGGTCTGCTAACTATGGCTACACCTTC. Amino acid sequence: CASSQGGRGSANYGYTF.

The chain links TRBV13 to TRBJ2-1, with a weak D call TRBD1 (6 bases). Trimming removed 3 bases at V and 11 bases at J, with 14 bases between. In germline, CDR1 is PRHDT, CDR2 FYEKMQ (reference sequence). The CDR3 sequence is 13 residues long. CDR3 in amino acids: CASSFGLGDKQFF. In nucleotides, the CDR3 is TGTGCCAGCAGCTTCGGCCTAGGGGACAAGCAGTTCTTC. Combining the CDR3 with reference TRBV13 and TRBJ2-1 gives the whole variable domain AAGVIQSPRHLIKEKRETATLKCYPIPRHDTVYWYQQGPGQDPQFLISFYEKMQSDKGSIPDRFSAQQFSDYHSELNMSSLELGDSALYFCASSFGLGDKQFFGPGTRLTVL.

The chain is built from TRBV28 and TRBJ1-3, with D perhaps TRBD1 (6 bases). The CDR3 is 14 amino acids. Germline V lookup: CDR1 MDHEN, CDR2 SYDVKM. V gave up 6 bases and J gave up 0 bases, with 9 bases separating them. CDR3 sequence reads: CASSTGSSGNTIYF. DNA for the CDR3: TGTGCCAGCAGCACAGGGAGCTCTGGAAACACCATATATTTT.